This T cell receptor beta chain comes out of a study of blood T cell repertoires in COVID-19. Losses at the gene ends were 2 bases for V and 4 bases for J; bases not matched to a gene: 5. Germline CDR1 reads SGHRS; CDR2 reads YFSETQ. The CDR3 contains 15 residues. This table comes from immunoSEQ multiplex PCR, and its TCRdb copy is limited to in-frame clones, with some not included. Of over 250,000 clones in the sample, 85% to 90% are singletons; the top ten hold about 9.3%. The chain uses TRBV5-1 and TRBJ2-1, with 8 bases matching TRBD1. Sequencing was performed on PBMCs or T cells enriched from blood (not recorded which). The receptor was derived from a man aged 35-49 years who had recovered from COVID-19. CDR3 sequence (DNA): TGCGCCAGCAGCTTTCGGACAGGGCCGTACAATGAGCAGTTCTTC. This codes for CASSFRTGPYNEQFF.